Shown below are 15 T cell receptor beta chains from a single sample sequenced in a study of blood T cell repertoires in COVID-19. Profiled with immunoSEQ multiplex PCR; TCRdb holds only in-frame clones, not every one. The repertoire has more than 200,000 clones, 84% of them found once; the top ten carry 10% to 13%. Input material: peripheral blood. These receptors all come from a woman aged 80 or over with COVID-19, enrolled during active disease.

This chain links TRBV29-1 with TRBJ2-5; TRBD1 aligns across 8 bases. With 7 bases clipped from V and 5 bases from J, the junction kept 6 bases outside the gene matches. CDR1 SQVTM and CDR2 ANQGSEA come from the germline V gene. The CDR3 contains 12 residues. The CDR3 DNA follows: TGCAGCGCGCACAGGGGGAGCGAGACCCAGTACTTC. The encoded protein is CSAHRGSETQYF. Drawing the rest from reference TRBV29-1 and TRBJ2-5, the complete variable domain is SAVISQKPSRDICQRGTSLTIQCQVDSQVTMMFWYRQQPGQSLTLIATANQGSEATYESGFVIDKFPISRPNLTFSTLTVSNMSPEDSSIYLCSAHRGSETQYFGPGTRLLVL.

The rearrangement links TRBV5-1 to TRBJ2-3, with 7 bases matching TRBD2. V shed 1 base and J 5 bases; nucleotides not matched to a gene: 1. CDR3 length: 13 residues. CDR1 is SGHRS, CDR2 YFSETQ, per germline. The CDR3 coding sequence is TGCGCCAGCAGCTTGACTAGCGAAGATACGCAGTATTTT. Its protein is CASSLTSEDTQYF. Full variable domain (rest looked up from reference TRBV5-1 and TRBJ2-3): KAGVTQTPRYLIKTRGQQVTLSCSPISGHRSVSWYQQTPGQGLQFLFEYFSETQRNKGNFPGRFSGRQFSNSRSEMNVSTLELGDSALYLCASSLTSEDTQYFGPGTRLTVL.

V gene TRBV19 combines with J gene TRBJ1-6, with a weak D call TRBD1 (5 bases). CDR1 LNHDA and CDR2 SQIVND come from the germline V gene (reference sequence). V was pared by 3 bases and J by 5 bases, with 14 bases between. CDR3 size: 16 residues. The CDR3 DNA sequence: TGTGCCAGTAGTATTGACAGCTCAACCAATAATTCACCCCTCCACTTT. This translates into CASSIDSSTNNSPLHF.

The chain employs TRBV28 and TRBJ1-2; 8 nucleotides match TRBD1. J lost 2 bases, V lost 6 bases, and 2 bases had no gene match. The CDR3 runs 13 residues. Germline V gives CDR1 MDHEN, CDR2 SYDVKM. In DNA, the CDR3 is TGTGCCAGCAGGAGGACAGGGAACTATGGCTACACCTTC. Protein sequence: CASRRTGNYGYTF.

The chain recombines TRBV18 with TRBJ2-1; possible D gene TRBD1, 5 bases. The CDR3 spans 13 residues. Germline V gene data show CDR1 as KGHSH and CDR2 as LQKENI. The V end lost 1 base, the J end lost 8 bases, and 9 bases lay between the germline ends. The CDR3 DNA sequence: TGTGCCAGCTCACCACGGCAGGGCGATGAGCAGTTCTTC. This translates into CASSPRQGDEQFF. The full variable domain, completed using reference TRBV18 and TRBJ2-1, is NAGVMQNPRHLVRRRGQEARLRCSPMKGHSHVYWYRQLPEEGLKFMVYLQKENIIDESGMPKERFSAEFPKEGPSILRIQQVVRGDSAAYFCASSPRQGDEQFFGPGTRLTVL.

This clone was seen only a few times. V gene TRBV19 combines with J gene TRBJ2-7; possibly TRBD2 for D (6 bases). The CDR3 has 14 amino acids. Deletions cut 4 bases from V and 0 bases from J, with 10 bases between. Germline V gene data show CDR1 as LNHDA and CDR2 as SQIVND (reference sequence). The DNA for the CDR3 is TGTGCCAGTAGTAGCGCGACTAGCTCCTACGAGCAGTACTTC. Residues: CASSSATSSYEQYF. Full variable domain (rest looked up from reference TRBV19 and TRBJ2-7): DGGITQSPKYLFRKEGQNVTLSCEQNLNHDAMYWYRQDPGQGLRLIYYSQIVNDFQKGDIAEGYSVSREKKESFPLTVTSAQKNPTAFYLCASSSATSSYEQYFGPGTRLTVT.

This chain connects TRBV19 to TRBJ2-2; no definite D call. Germline V gives CDR1 LNHDA, CDR2 SQIVND (reference sequence). Trimming took 4 bases from V and 1 from J, leaving 10 bases between them. The CDR3 sequence is 15 residues long. The CDR3 DNA follows: TGTGCCAGTAGTAGAGTCGATTTGAACACCGGGGAGCTGTTTTTT. Its translation: CASSRVDLNTGELFF.

The chain is built from TRBV4-2 and TRBJ2-4; no reliable D call. Germline values: CDR1 LGHNA, CDR2 YNFKEQ. The CDR3 has 12 residues. The V end lost 4 bases, the J end lost 5 bases, and 6 bases lay between the germline ends. The CDR3 nucleotides read TGTGCCAGCAGCCGTCCAGAAAACATTCAGTACTTC. This gives the protein CASSRPENIQYF.

The chain carries TRBV9 and TRBJ1-1, with D hard to call. CDR3 size: 14 residues. From germline, CDR1 is SGDLS and CDR2 YYNGEE. V lost 0 bases, J lost 4 bases, and 10 bases lay in between. In DNA, the CDR3 is TGTGCCAGCAGCGTAGCCGGGAAGGGCACTGAAGCTTTCTTT. Translated: CASSVAGKGTEAFF.

This rearrangement joins TRBV30 to TRBJ1-4; tentatively, D is TRBD1 (5 bases). Per the germline V gene, CDR1 is GTSNPN and CDR2 is SVGIG (reference sequence). V shed 1 base and J shed 7 bases, with 16 bases lying between them. The CDR3 totals 15 residues. CDR3 protein: CAWSAPPGLSEKLFF. In nucleotides, the CDR3 is TGTGCCTGGAGTGCCCCGCCGGGACTCTCTGAAAAACTGTTTTTT.

The rearrangement uses TRBV10-3 and TRBJ2-7, with TRBD1 matching 12 bases. The germline V gene encodes CDR1 ENHRY and CDR2 SYGVKD. V dropped 5 bases and J dropped 5; count of bases not matched to a gene: 10. The CDR3 is 16 amino acids. CDR3 in amino acids: CAISPALGQGAHEQYF. Here the CDR3 DNA reads TGTGCCATCAGTCCAGCTTTGGGACAGGGGGCCCACGAGCAGTACTTC.

V is TRBV29-1 and J is TRBJ2-5, with 7 bases fitting TRBD1. The CDR3 contains 12 residues. Germline trimming cut 3 bases from V and 8 bases from J; bases unmatched to any gene: 6. Germline lookup yields CDR1 SQVTM and CDR2 ANQGSEA. The CDR3 loop reads CSVDTGDGTQYF. CDR3 nucleotides: TGCAGCGTTGATACAGGGGACGGCACCCAGTACTTC.

Only a few counts were recorded for this clone. V is TRBV7-9 and J is TRBJ1-1, with 7 bases matching TRBD1. The length of the CDR3 is 14 residues. The germline V gene encodes CDR1 SEHNR and CDR2 FQNEAQ (reference sequence). The J segment lost 5 bases and the V segment lost 5 bases, leaving 8 bases of the junction unmatched. CDR3 sequence reads: CASSPQGERTEAFF. The CDR3 DNA follows: TGTGCCAGCAGCCCCCAGGGGGAGAGGACTGAAGCTTTCTTT.

This chain joins TRBV5-4 and TRBJ2-2; D is perhaps TRBD2 (7 bases). Germline assignment: CDR1 SGHNT and CDR2 YYREEE (reference sequence). CDR3 length equals 16 residues. Between the trimmed V and J ends, which lost 2 bases and 3 bases, there was a span of 14 bases. This CDR3 is CASSLGGLADTGELFF. CDR3 nucleotide sequence: TGTGCCAGCAGCTTAGGGGGTCTAGCGGACACCGGGGAGCTGTTTTTT.

V usage is TRBV30 and J usage is TRBJ1-6; 7 bases are a match to TRBD1. The CDR3 extends over 13 amino acids. Trimming at V came to 4 bases and at J to 9 bases, leaving 6 bases not matched to a gene. CDR1 GTSNPN and CDR2 SVGIG come from the germline V gene (reference sequence). CDR3 in DNA: TGTGCCTGGACAGATGACAGGGTTTCACCCCTCCACTTT. It specifies CAWTDDRVSPLHF.